This TCR beta chain originates from a study of T cells in Graves' hyperthyroidism and ophthalmopathy. J was trimmed by 2 bases and V by 4 bases; bases with no gene match: 1. This CDR3 region has 14 residues. Amplification yielded TCR beta CDR3 regions, with RNA transcripts as the source. RT-PCR in the first round (using the HTBI primer set) targeted the TCR CDR3. TCRdb fed the multiplex PCR reads into MiXCR, producing one record per CDR3 protein. The sample lists hundreds of thousands of distinct CDR3 sequences; 14% to 15% were seen once. This clonotype has ten or more counts. Material for sequencing was blood. This clonotype originated in a middle-aged woman with Graves' ophthalmopathy. This chain connects TRBV12-3 or TRBV12-4 to TRBJ1-1; TRBD1 matches at 10 bases. CDR3 amino acids: CASSWDRGNTEAFF. The CDR3 DNA reads as TGTGCCAGCAGTTGGGACAGGGGCAACACTGAAGCTTTCTTT.